The clone carrying this T cell receptor (beta chain) was seen a few times. This sample is drawn from a study of cytomegalovirus exposure and HLA in healthy donors. Researchers ran the PCR with 60 Vbeta and 13 Jbeta primers. Only in-frame clones appear in the TCRdb table, and some are missing; sequencing was by immunoSEQ multiplex PCR. The sample has approximately 140,000 clones, roughly 78% seen once. CDR1 and CDR2 from the germline V gene are SGHAT and FQNNGV. The V and J ends lost 1 base and 9 bases, in that order; junction bases with no gene match: 7. This CDR3 comprises 16 residues. This chain uses TRBV11-2 with TRBJ2-1; TRBD2 aligns across 12 bases. Sequenced: PBMCs. This TCR was sampled from a man aged 40-55 years in good health and CMV-seropositive. Written as DNA, the CDR3 is TGTGCCAGCAGCTTAGGGCGACTAGCGGGAGAGGGTGAGCAGTTCTTC. Protein sequence: CASSLGRLAGEGEQFF. The full variable domain, with the rest looked up from reference TRBV11-2 and TRBJ2-1, is EAGVAQSPRYKIIEKRQSVAFWCNPISGHATLYWYQQILGQGPKLLIQFQNNGVVDDSQLPKDRFSAERLKGVDSTLKIQPAKLEDSAVYLCASSLGRLAGEGEQFFGPGTRLTVL.